Listed here are 27 T cell receptor beta chains from one sample, sequenced in a study of blood T cell repertoires in COVID-19 (dated by TCRdb to the early 2020s). Receptor amplification or capture employed the immunoSEQ multiplex PCR assay. TCRdb re-hosts the immuneACCESS table, in-frame sequences only. Its copies lack some clones; in the studies checked, an unresolved V gene accounts for under half of them, and the cause for the rest is not known. For this sample the table gives roughly 250,000 clones, of which around 82% were detected only once. Jointly, the top ten make up 0.85% to 0.9% of the sample. The sample consisted of peripheral blood. The receptors were sampled from a human donor with COVID-19, enrolled during active disease. The donor label of this sample is uncertain.

This clone was counted a single time. The chain employs TRBV24-1 and TRBJ2-6, with unresolved D. This CDR3 comprises 22 residues. V was trimmed by 3 bases and J by 0 bases, leaving 26 bases between them. Germline loops: CDR1 KGHDR, CDR2 SFDVKD. Written as DNA, the CDR3 is TGTGCCACCAGTGATGAGCCCGTATGGCAGGTTCAATCGAGCTCTGGGGCCAACGTCCTGACTTTC. Translating gives CATSDEPVWQVQSSSGANVLTF.

As regards this clone: One end of the junction fails to match germline, which may point to a read error. The V and J genes are TRBV5-1 and TRBJ1-1, with a weak D call TRBD1 (6 bases). This CDR3 has 15 amino acids. Per germline, CDR1 SGHRS and CDR2 YFSETQ. Here the CDR3 DNA reads TGCGCCAGCAGCCCCCTAGGGGGGGTGAAAACTGAAGCTTTCTTT. Amino acids: CASSPLGGVKTEAFF.

The rearrangement joins TRBV5-1 to TRBJ1-1, with unresolved D. This CDR3 has 15 amino acids. V was clipped by 0 bases and J by 1 base, with 10 bases between them. The germline V gene encodes CDR1 SGHRS and CDR2 YFSETQ. CDR3 sequence (DNA): TGCGCCAGCAGCTTGGTGGAGAGACCGAACACTGAAGCTTTCTTT. It yields the protein CASSLVERPNTEAFF. Full variable domain (outside the CDR3, taken from reference TRBV5-1 and TRBJ1-1): KAGVTQTPRYLIKTRGQQVTLSCSPISGHRSVSWYQQTPGQGLQFLFEYFSETQRNKGNFPGRFSGRQFSNSRSEMNVSTLELGDSALYLCASSLVERPNTEAFFGQGTRLTVV.

The rearrangement links TRBV19 to TRBJ1-1, with 7 bases lining up with TRBD1. V shed 5 bases, J shed 1 base, and the junction held 10 bases outside the gene matches. This CDR3 spans 16 amino acids. Germline assignment: CDR1 LNHDA and CDR2 SQIVND (reference sequence). The CDR3 reads CASSDNGQVQNTEAFF. The CDR3 DNA sequence: TGTGCCAGTAGTGACAACGGACAGGTACAGAACACTGAAGCTTTCTTT.

The chain links TRBV30 to TRBJ1-5; D call uncertain. CDR3 size: 13 residues. V was pared by 1 base and J by 6 bases, with 10 bases between. The germline CDR1 and CDR2 sequences are GTSNPN and SVGIG (reference sequence). The chain's CDR3 is CAWSGQVAQPQHF. The CDR3 nucleotides read TGTGCCTGGAGTGGCCAGGTTGCTCAGCCCCAGCATTTT.

The chain joins TRBV30 to TRBJ2-7; 8 bases align to TRBD1. This CDR3 spans 14 amino acids. Germline values: CDR1 GTSNPN, CDR2 SVGIG (reference sequence). Trimming removed 2 bases from V and 2 bases from J; junction bases left unmatched: 5. CDR3: CAWSTGTGAYEQYF. CDR3 DNA sequence: TGTGCCTGGAGTACGGGGACAGGCGCCTACGAGCAGTACTTC.

This chain connects TRBV28 to TRBJ2-3, with 8 bases aligning to TRBD2. This CDR3 has 15 residues. Germline V gene data show CDR1 as MDHEN and CDR2 as SYDVKM. The trim removed 6 bases at V and 4 bases at J, leaving 9 bases unmatched. CDR3 bases: TGTGCCAGCAGCTGGGTGGGGCGGGAGGCAGATACGCAGTATTTT. Amino acid sequence: CASSWVGREADTQYF. Full variable domain (missing parts from reference TRBV28 and TRBJ2-3): DVKVTQSSRYLVKRTGEKVFLECVQDMDHENMFWYRQDPGLGLRLIYFSYDVKMKEKGDIPEGYSVSREKKERFSLILESASTNQTSMYLCASSWVGREADTQYFGPGTRLTVL.

The rearrangement links TRBV7-9 to TRBJ2-7; D is unclear. V lost 2 bases and J 4 bases, leaving 9 bases between the germline ends. The CDR3 contains 13 residues. Germline CDR1 SEHNR, CDR2 FQNEAQ (reference sequence). This CDR3 reads CASSLNLRYEQYF. The CDR3 DNA follows: TGTGCCAGCAGCTTAAACTTGAGGTACGAGCAGTACTTC.

The rearrangement joins TRBV11-2 to TRBJ2-7, with D hard to call. This CDR3 region has 11 residues. Germline assignment: CDR1 SGHAT and CDR2 FQNNGV. The V gene lost 3 bases and the J gene lost 7 bases, with 7 bases spanning the gap. CDR3 sequence (DNA): TGTGCCAGCAGCTTTATTGAGGAGCAGTACTTC. Translation gives CASSFIEEQYF.

In DNA, the CDR3 is TGTGCCTGGAGCCCCAGAGGTGAAGCTTTCTTT. Translation: CAWSPRGEAFF. The chain uses TRBV30 and TRBJ1-1; no clear D. This CDR3 is built from 11 residues. Germline V gene lookup returns CDR1 GTSNPN and CDR2 SVGIG (reference sequence). Trimming cost V 3 bases and J 7 bases, with 9 bases left between them.

The table lists this clone with a count of one. The genes are TRBV6-5 and TRBJ2-7; 9 bases match TRBD2. The CDR3 spans 13 residues. The germline CDR1 and CDR2 sequences are MNHEY and SVGAGI. The ends lost 8 bases at V and 4 bases at J; junction bases unmatched: 6. The CDR3 spells CASGGTSRYEQYF. DNA for the CDR3: TGTGCCAGCGGGGGGACTAGCAGATACGAGCAGTACTTC.

The CDR3 protein is CATSDRTSGGLYQETQYF. Here the CDR3 DNA reads TGTGCCACCAGTGACCGGACTAGCGGGGGATTGTATCAAGAGACCCAGTACTTC. J is TRBJ2-5 and V is TRBV24-1; TRBD2 aligns across 13 bases. CDR3 length: 18 amino acids. With V trimmed by 4 bases and J by 2 bases, 9 bases remained unmatched. Germline V gene data show CDR1 as KGHDR and CDR2 as SFDVKD.

The chain employs TRBV5-4 and TRBJ1-5; possible D gene TRBD1, 6 bases. The V gene's germline CDR1 is SGHNT and CDR2 YYREEE (reference sequence). This CDR3 comprises 14 residues. Between the trimmed V and J ends, which lost 4 bases and 3 bases, there was a span of 11 bases. The CDR3 DNA follows: TGTGCCAGCAGCCTGACAGGCCTCAATCAGCCCCAGCATTTT. Its translation: CASSLTGLNQPQHF.

The gene calls are TRBV15 and TRBJ1-2, with unresolved D. The length of the CDR3 is 14 residues. Deletions cut 0 bases from V and 0 bases from J, with 5 bases between. Germline V gene sequence: CDR1 LNHNV, CDR2 YYDKDF (reference sequence). In nucleotides, the CDR3 is TGTGCCACCAGCAGAGATCGAGCTAACTATGGCTACACCTTC. It yields the protein CATSRDRANYGYTF.

This chain joins TRBV28 and TRBJ1-2; D unresolved. CDR1 is MDHEN and CDR2 is SYDVKM in the germline V gene. V was trimmed by 5 bases and J by 4 bases, leaving 8 bases between them. The CDR3 runs 12 residues. This chain's CDR3 is CASSTLGYGYTF. CDR3 nucleotide sequence: TGTGCCAGCAGTACGCTAGGCTATGGCTACACCTTC.

The chain couples TRBV7-9 to TRBJ1-4; D is unclear. CDR1 and CDR2 from the germline V gene are SEHNR and FQNEAQ (reference sequence). The CDR3 is 14 residues long. V lost 5 bases to trimming and J lost 7 bases, with 14 bases between them. CDR3 DNA: TGTGCCAGCAGCATGACCCAGGAGGGTGAAAAACTGTTTTTT. This gives the protein CASSMTQEGEKLFF.

DNA for the CDR3: TGTGCCAGCAGCCAAGGGGGCGGGGCCTACGAGCAGTACTTC. This translates into CASSQGGGAYEQYF. The chain links TRBV3-1 (or the pseudogene TRBV3-2) to TRBJ2-7; possibly TRBD2 for D (6 bases). Trimming took off 1 base at V and 2 bases at J, with 9 bases between the two ends. Germline assignment: CDR1 LGHDT and CDR2 YNNKEL (reference sequence). CDR3 size: 14 residues.

The rearrangement uses TRBV7-2 and TRBJ2-2; 7 nucleotides match TRBD2. The germline V gene has CDR1 SGHTA and CDR2 FQGNSA. There are 15 residues in the CDR3. V lost 5 bases and J lost 7; bases outside the gene matches: 10. The CDR3 here is CASSPHGGSDGELFF. The CDR3 DNA follows: TGTGCCAGCAGCCCCCACGGGGGGAGTGACGGGGAGCTGTTTTTT.

This clone was recorded once. The rearrangement joins TRBV11-3 to TRBJ2-1, with TRBD2 matching 10 bases. V dropped 0 bases and J dropped 4; count of bases not matched to a gene: 9. The CDR3 consists of 18 residues. CDR1 is SGHNT, CDR2 YENEEA, per germline. The CDR3 DNA reads TGTGCCAGCAGCTTAGAAAGAAGCGGGAGGGCCATTTACAATGAGCAGTTCTTC. Its translation is CASSLERSGRAIYNEQFF.

The V gene is TRBV28, the J gene TRBJ1-4, with D perhaps TRBD1 (6 bases). Trimming cost V 8 bases and J 7 bases, with 17 bases left between them. This CDR3 is 14 amino acids long. The V gene's germline CDR1 is MDHEN and CDR2 SYDVKM. Written as DNA, the CDR3 is TGTGCCAGCGGCGCCGGGGCAGGGGTTGAAAAACTGTTTTTT. It specifies CASGAGAGVEKLFF.

J is TRBJ2-7 and V is TRBV5-8, with 9 bases that match TRBD1. The CDR3 is 17 residues long. The germline CDR1 and CDR2 sequences are SGHTS and YDEGEE. J was trimmed by 2 bases and V by 1 base; bases with no gene match: 10. The CDR3 DNA is TGTGCCAGCAGCTTGACCAGACAGGGGGGACTAACCTACGAGCAGTACTTC. Its translation is CASSLTRQGGLTYEQYF.

This chain uses TRBV10-2 with TRBJ2-2, with D perhaps TRBD1 (6 bases). Trimming took 6 bases from V and 3 from J, leaving 11 bases between them. Germline V lookup: CDR1 WSHSY, CDR2 SAAADI. This CDR3 spans 14 amino acids. The CDR3 loop reads CASRQQGDTGELFF. DNA of the CDR3: TGCGCCAGCAGGCAACAGGGCGACACCGGGGAGCTGTTTTTT.

CDR3 protein: CASSFALTGNYGYTF. For the CDR3, the DNA is TGTGCCAGCAGTTTCGCGTTGACAGGGAACTATGGCTACACCTTC. The rearrangement joins TRBV28 to TRBJ1-2; TRBD1 agrees at 7 bases. The CDR3 runs 15 residues. Germline values: CDR1 MDHEN, CDR2 SYDVKM. With 3 bases clipped from V and 2 bases from J, the junction kept 6 bases outside the gene matches.

This chain uses TRBV20-1 with TRBJ2-1; 8 nucleotides agree with TRBD2. The CDR3 runs 12 residues. The V segment lost 3 bases and the J segment 6 bases; nucleotides outside the gene matches: 1. Germline-derived CDR1 and CDR2 are DFQATT and SNEGSKA (reference sequence). The CDR3 coding sequence is TGCAGTGCTAGTACTAGCGGCAATGAGCAGTTCTTC. Encoded protein: CSASTSGNEQFF.

J is TRBJ1-3 and V is TRBV7-3; 9 bases are a match to TRBD1. The CDR3 is 13 residues long. Germline V gives CDR1 SGHTA, CDR2 FQGTGA. J lost 4 bases, V lost 6 bases, and 1 base had no gene match. CDR3: CASSDRGGNTIYF. CDR3 in DNA: TGTGCCAGCAGTGACAGGGGGGGAAACACCATATATTTT.

This clone was seen a few times. The V and J genes are TRBV10-3 and TRBJ2-3, with TRBD1 matching over 9 bases. Per the germline V gene, CDR1 is ENHRY and CDR2 is SYGVKD. The ends lost 1 base at V and 3 bases at J; junction bases unmatched: 2. The CDR3 totals 15 residues. CDR3 protein: CAISEWDRVTDTQYF. The DNA of the CDR3 is TGTGCCATCAGTGAGTGGGACAGGGTAACAGATACGCAGTATTTT.

The chain combines TRBV9 with TRBJ2-2; 9 bases agree with TRBD1. The CDR3 sequence is 15 residues long. CDR1 and CDR2 (germline): SGDLS, YYNGEE. V shed 3 bases, J shed 6 bases, and the junction held 6 bases outside the gene matches. CDR3 coding DNA: TGTGCCAGCAGCGCCACTGGACAGGGGTCCGGGGAGCTGTTTTTT. This gives the protein CASSATGQGSGELFF.